Listed below are T cell receptor beta chains from one sample, sequenced in a study of CD4+ T cells in melanoma. Generated by immunoSEQ multiplex PCR, the TCRdb table keeps only in-frame clones and is missing some. The sample yields 140,000 or so clones, approximately 91% seen once. These receptors were obtained from a human donor with melanoma. Each CDR3 is given with its conserved first and last residue. Each record gives: CDR3 DNA, CDR3 protein, J gene, clone size, V gene, CDR3 length, D gene. A D gene is named only where the DNA matches it firmly. Expanded clones are given a class, and other clones once, few, many or no size at all.

CDR3nt: TGTGCCAGCTCACCCGGACTAGCGGGGATCTTCTCTGGGGCCAACGTCCTGACTTTC; CDR3aa: CASSPGLAGIFSGANVLTF; j_gene: TRBJ2-6; abundance: .; v_gene: TRBV18; len: 19; d_gene: TRBD2
CDR3nt: TGTGCCAGCAGACCAGACCCTTTTTGGCAGCCCCAGCATTTT; CDR3aa: CASRPDPFWQPQHF; j_gene: TRBJ1-5; abundance: .; v_gene: TRBV6-1; len: 14; d_gene: .
CDR3nt: TGTGCCAGCAGCAGAGGGACGACCTACGAGCAGTACTTC; CDR3aa: CASSRGTTYEQYF; j_gene: TRBJ2-7; abundance: once; v_gene: TRBV7-9; len: 13; d_gene: .
CDR3nt: TGTGCCAGCAGCTTGCTAGGGGGGAAGGGTAATTCACCCCTCCACTTT; CDR3aa: CASSLLGGKGNSPLHF; j_gene: TRBJ1-6; abundance: .; v_gene: TRBV5-5; len: 16; d_gene: .
CDR3nt: TGTGCCTGGAGTGTCAAAGGGGGTGGGGACACTGAAGCTTTCTTT; CDR3aa: CAWSVKGGGDTEAFF; j_gene: TRBJ1-1; abundance: .; v_gene: TRBV30; len: 15; d_gene: .
CDR3nt: TGTGCCAGCAGTATCGCCGGATTGGGGGCAGCAATGAACACTGAAGCTTTCTTT; CDR3aa: CASSIAGLGAAMNTEAFF; j_gene: TRBJ1-1; abundance: .; v_gene: TRBV28; len: 18; d_gene: .
CDR3nt: TGTGCCAGCAGCCCACGGAGAGAGGGGATGGTTAGAGACTATGGCTACACCTTC; CDR3aa: CASSPRREGMVRDYGYTF; j_gene: TRBJ1-2; abundance: few; v_gene: TRBV7-9; len: 18; d_gene: .
CDR3nt: TGTGCCAGTAGTGCACAGTGGAACACTGAAGCTTTCTTT; CDR3aa: CASSAQWNTEAFF; j_gene: TRBJ1-1; abundance: .; v_gene: TRBV19; len: 13; d_gene: .
CDR3nt: TGTGCCAGCAGCTTAACCGCCCGAGGAAACACCATATATTTT; CDR3aa: CASSLTARGNTIYF; j_gene: TRBJ1-3; abundance: .; v_gene: TRBV7-9; len: 14; d_gene: .
CDR3nt: TGTGCCAGCTTAACGGGGGGGGACCAAGAGACCCAGTACTTC; CDR3aa: CASLTGGDQETQYF; j_gene: TRBJ2-5; abundance: .; v_gene: TRBV2; len: 14; d_gene: TRBD2
CDR3nt: TGTGCCTGGGGGGCTAACTATGGCTACACCTTC; CDR3aa: CAWGANYGYTF; j_gene: TRBJ1-2; abundance: .; v_gene: TRBV30; len: 11; d_gene: .
CDR3nt: TGTGCCAGCAGCTTAGGGCAGGGGACTGTAGGGGAGCTGTTTTTT; CDR3aa: CASSLGQGTVGELFF; j_gene: TRBJ2-2; abundance: .; v_gene: TRBV7-6; len: 15; d_gene: .
CDR3nt: TGCGCCAGCAGCTTTGACACGTACTATGGCTACACCTTC; CDR3aa: CASSFDTYYGYTF; j_gene: TRBJ1-2; abundance: .; v_gene: TRBV5-1; len: 13; d_gene: .
CDR3nt: TGTGCCAGCAGCTTGAGGACAGGGAACGAGCAGTACTTC; CDR3aa: CASSLRTGNEQYF; j_gene: TRBJ2-7; abundance: .; v_gene: TRBV5-6; len: 13; d_gene: TRBD1
CDR3nt: TGTGCCAGCAGCAAGAGGGGGCTGACTAATGAAAAACTGTTTTTT; CDR3aa: CASSKRGLTNEKLFF; j_gene: TRBJ1-4; abundance: .; v_gene: TRBV6-5; len: 15; d_gene: TRBD1
CDR3nt: TGTGCCAGCAGCGTCAAAGGGGGCACAGATACGCAGTATTTT; CDR3aa: CASSVKGGTDTQYF; j_gene: TRBJ2-3; abundance: .; v_gene: TRBV7-3; len: 14; d_gene: .
CDR3nt: TGTGCCTGGAGTTGGTATCAGGGCGCCTACGAGCAGTACTTC; CDR3aa: CAWSWYQGAYEQYF; j_gene: TRBJ2-7; abundance: .; v_gene: TRBV30; len: 14; d_gene: .
CDR3nt: TGTGCCACTAAGGAGGGGAATATGAACACTGAAGCTTTCTTT; CDR3aa: CATKEGNMNTEAFF; j_gene: TRBJ1-1; abundance: .; v_gene: TRBV19; len: 14; d_gene: .
CDR3nt: TGTGCCAGCAGTTCGGAGCGAAGGTCCTATAATTCACCCCTCCACTTT; CDR3aa: CASSSERRSYNSPLHF; j_gene: TRBJ1-6; abundance: .; v_gene: TRBV6-5; len: 16; d_gene: .
CDR3nt: TGTGCCAGCAGCAAAGACTCGAAGAACTATGGCTACACCTTC; CDR3aa: CASSKDSKNYGYTF; j_gene: TRBJ1-2; abundance: .; v_gene: TRBV5-4; len: 14; d_gene: .
CDR3nt: TGTGCCAGCAGCTTAGACGGGTCTGGAAACACCATATATTTT; CDR3aa: CASSLDGSGNTIYF; j_gene: TRBJ1-3; abundance: .; v_gene: TRBV7-9; len: 14; d_gene: .
CDR3nt: TGTGCCAGCTCACAGGGGGCGGATTCACCCCTCCACTTT; CDR3aa: CASSQGADSPLHF; j_gene: TRBJ1-6; abundance: .; v_gene: TRBV18; len: 13; d_gene: TRBD1
CDR3nt: TGCGCCAGCAGCCAAGGGCCCCAATACGAGCAGTACTTC; CDR3aa: CASSQGPQYEQYF; j_gene: TRBJ2-7; abundance: .; v_gene: TRBV4-1; len: 13; d_gene: .
CDR3nt: TGTGCCAGCAGCGTAGGGCTATCCTACAGCTACAATGAGCAGTTCTTC; CDR3aa: CASSVGLSYSYNEQFF; j_gene: TRBJ2-1; abundance: once; v_gene: TRBV9; len: 16; d_gene: .
CDR3nt: TGTGCCAGCAGCTACGGGACAGGGGTCCCCTACGAGCAGTACTTC; CDR3aa: CASSYGTGVPYEQYF; j_gene: TRBJ2-7; abundance: .; v_gene: TRBV11-2; len: 15; d_gene: TRBD1
CDR3nt: TGTGCCAGCAGTTACAACCGGGCCCCCAGGGGTGCTGAAGCTTTCTTT; CDR3aa: CASSYNRAPRGAEAFF; j_gene: TRBJ1-1; abundance: once; v_gene: TRBV6-5; len: 16; d_gene: .
CDR3nt: TGTGCCAGCACCGAGGACAGGGGATATCAGCCCCAGCATTTT; CDR3aa: CASTEDRGYQPQHF; j_gene: TRBJ1-5; abundance: .; v_gene: TRBV6-6; len: 14; d_gene: TRBD1
CDR3nt: TGTGCCAGCAGTTTATTTTTCGGTGCAACTAATGAAAAACTGTTTTTT; CDR3aa: CASSLFFGATNEKLFF; j_gene: TRBJ1-4; abundance: .; v_gene: TRBV27; len: 16; d_gene: .
CDR3nt: TGTGCCAGCAGTGACCTCTACAATGAGCAGTTCTTC; CDR3aa: CASSDLYNEQFF; j_gene: TRBJ2-1; abundance: .; v_gene: TRBV2; len: 12; d_gene: .
CDR3nt: TGTGCCAGCAGCTACCAAGCTTTCTCTGGAAACACCATATATTTT; CDR3aa: CASSYQAFSGNTIYF; j_gene: TRBJ1-3; abundance: .; v_gene: TRBV6-5; len: 15; d_gene: .
CDR3nt: TGTGCCAGCAGTTCAGGCAGGCCCAATCAGCCCCAGCATTTT; CDR3aa: CASSSGRPNQPQHF; j_gene: TRBJ1-5; abundance: .; v_gene: TRBV6-5; len: 14; d_gene: .